The rows below give T cell receptor beta chains drawn from one sample of a study of PD-1 blockade in classical Hodgkin lymphoma. Here immunoSEQ multiplex PCR was the method, and the copy in TCRdb shows in-frame clones only, minus some. In the table there are tens of thousands of clones, around 80% of which are singletons. Sample: CD4+ T cells from blood, taken before the fourth cycle of nivolumab. Receptor source: a human donor with classical Hodgkin lymphoma. Both conserved end residues are part of each CDR3. Each record gives: V gene, clone size, D gene, J gene, CDR3 DNA, CDR3 protein. D genes are given only for firm matches. Clone size appears in some rows only: once, few, many, or a class for an expanded clone.

>TRBV7-3|few|-|TRBJ1-2
TGTGCCAGCAGCTTAACCCCAGGGACGGGGCGGTACGGCTACACCTTC
CASSLTPGTGRYGYTF
>TRBV5-1|-|-|TRBJ2-7
TGCGCCAGTTGGAGCCGGGAACACGAGCAGTACTTC
CASWSREHEQYF
>TRBV9|-|-|TRBJ1-1
TGTGCCAGCAGCTACATAGGTGACACTGAAGCTTTCTTT
CASSYIGDTEAFF
>TRBV6-6|-|TRBD1|TRBJ2-7
TGTGCCAGCAGAGGGACAGGGTTCTCCTACGAGCAGTACTTC
CASRGTGFSYEQYF
>TRBV10-2|few|-|TRBJ1-1
TGCGCCAGCAGTGGGATGAACACTGAAGCTTTCTTT
CASSGMNTEAFF
>TRBV5-1|-|-|TRBJ2-3
TGCGCCAGCAGTGCCCCGGACAATCCTAGCACAGATACGCAGTATTTT
CASSAPDNPSTDTQYF
>TRBV28|-|-|TRBJ2-2
TGTGCCAGCAGTATTCGGGGGACCGGTACCGGGGAGCTGTTTTTT
CASSIRGTGTGELFF
>TRBV4-2|-|TRBD2|TRBJ2-5
TGTGCCAGCAGCCAAGTGGAGGGACTAGTCTATTCGCGGGGGACCCAGTACTTC
CASSQVEGLVYSRGTQYF
>TRBV28|-|TRBD1|TRBJ1-1
TGTGCCAGCAGTCTGTGGGACAGCCAGAAAGCTTTCTTT
CASSLWDSQKAFF
>TRBV9|once|TRBD2|TRBJ2-5
TGTGCCAGCAGCGTAGGGACTAGCGGGAGGGGGTGGCAAGAGACCCAGTACTTC
CASSVGTSGRGWQETQYF
>TRBV5-5|-|-|TRBJ2-6
TGTGCCAGCAGCTTGGCCCTGGTTGGCGCATACTCTGGGGCCAACGTCCTGACTTTC
CASSLALVGAYSGANVLTF
>TRBV2|-|-|TRBJ1-1
TGTGCCAGCAGTGTTGTCCCGGAAACTGAAGCTTTCTTT
CASSVVPETEAFF
>TRBV19|-|-|TRBJ1-5
TGTGCCAGTAGTAGCCTACGGGGAAATCAGCCCCAGCATTTT
CASSSLRGNQPQHF
>TRBV6-6|-|TRBD1|TRBJ1-1
TGTGCCAGCAAGGGACAGACTTATGCTTTCTTT
CASKGQTYAFF
>TRBV5-1|-|TRBD2|TRBJ2-3
TGCGCCAGCAGCTTGGGGATAGCGGGAGTTGAAGATACGCAGTATTTT
CASSLGIAGVEDTQYF
>TRBV2|-|-|TRBJ2-3
TGTGCCAGCAGGGACAGACCACGGTCTACAGATACGCAGTATTTT
CASRDRPRSTDTQYF
>TRBV7-9|once|TRBD1|TRBJ1-2
TGTGCCAGCAGCCCGGGACAGGGCGGGGGCTACACCTTC
CASSPGQGGGYTF
>TRBV7-9|-|TRBD1|TRBJ2-2
TGTGCCAGCAAGGGACAGGGAGACACCGGGGAGCTGTTTTTT
CASKGQGDTGELFF
>TRBV5-5|-|-|TRBJ2-3
TGTGCCAGCAGCCCCGGGACACCTTATAGCAATCAGCCCCAGTATTTT
CASSPGTPYSNQPQYF
>TRBV6-5|-|TRBD1|TRBJ1-1
TGTGCCAGCAGTCCGACCGCAGGGGGCGTCACTGAAGCTTTCTTT
CASSPTAGGVTEAFF
>TRBV6-6|few|-|TRBJ1-5
TGTGCCAGCAGTTACTCGTCCATCATCAATCAGCCCCAGCATTTT
CASSYSSIINQPQHF
>TRBV13|-|-|TRBJ2-3
TGTGCCAGCAGCAGACGAGAGGCAGATACGCAGTATTTT
CASSRREADTQYF
>TRBV10-3|few|TRBD1|TRBJ1-2
TGTGCCATCAGTGTAAACAGGGGAATTGATGGCTACACCTTC
CAISVNRGIDGYTF
>TRBV2|-|TRBD1|TRBJ1-5
TGTGCCAGCAAAGGACAGGGAATTTTTCAGCCCCAGCATTTT
CASKGQGIFQPQHF
>TRBV5-6|-|TRBD1|TRBJ1-1
TGTGCCAGCAGCTTGGTTAGGACAGGCGGAGTCACTGAAGCTTTCTTT
CASSLVRTGGVTEAFF
>TRBV5-1|few|-|TRBJ1-2
TGCGCCAGCAGCTTGGAGGCAGGGGAGGGCTATGGCTACACCTTC
CASSLEAGEGYGYTF
>TRBV7-9|few|-|TRBJ1-1
TGTGCCAGCAGCTTAGCAAGCAGAGCCACTGAAGCTTTCTTT
CASSLASRATEAFF
>TRBV11-2|-|-|TRBJ1-1
TGTGCCATCCGGGGGTACTACACTGAAGCTTTCTTT
CAIRGYYTEAFF
>TRBV5-6|-|-|TRBJ1-4
TGTGCCAGCAGCTTGGACAGGGTGGGGGAAAAACTGTTTTTT
CASSLDRVGEKLFF
>TRBV7-3|few|TRBD1|TRBJ1-2
TGTGCCAGCAGACAGGGGAAAGAAGGGGATGGCTACACCTTC
CASRQGKEGDGYTF
>TRBV5-1|-|TRBD1|TRBJ1-3
TGCGCCAGCAGCCGTCAGGGGGTTTCCTCTGGAAACACCATATATTTT
CASSRQGVSSGNTIYF
>TRBV7-2|-|-|TRBJ2-2
TGTGCCAGCAGACAAAGGGGGGACGGCACCGGGGAGCTGTTTTTT
CASRQRGDGTGELFF
>TRBV7-9|once|-|TRBJ2-2
TGTGCCAGCAGCCCCGGGTGGGCAGTGAACACCGGGGAGCTGTTTTTT
CASSPGWAVNTGELFF
>TRBV18|-|TRBD2|TRBJ2-3
TGTGCCAGCTCACCCGGGACTAGAGATACGCAGTATTTT
CASSPGTRDTQYF
>TRBV21-1|-|-|TRBJ2-1
TGTGCCTCTTCGGCCCCCCGGGACAGTACGCCCTACAATGAGCAGTTCTTC
CASSAPRDSTPYNEQFF
>TRBV28|-|-|TRBJ1-2
TGTGCCAGCAGTTTATTCTCAGGCTATGGCTACACCTTC
CASSLFSGYGYTF
>TRBV29-1|-|TRBD1|TRBJ1-5
TGCAGCGTTCTTGGCAGGGGGCCGGGGCAGCCCCAGCATTTT
CSVLGRGPGQPQHF
>TRBV28|-|-|TRBJ2-5
TGTGCCAGCAGTTTAGTGGGATTTGGGAAGACCCAGTACTTC
CASSLVGFGKTQYF
>TRBV27|once|TRBD2|TRBJ2-1
TGTGCCAGCAGTTTTTTGCGGGAGAGCGATGAGCAGTTCTTC
CASSFLRESDEQFF
>TRBV10-3|-|-|TRBJ2-2
TGTGCCATCAGCGGGTGGAGTGGGGGGAACACCGGGGAGCTGTTTTTT
CAISGWSGGNTGELFF
>TRBV30|-|TRBD1|TRBJ1-5
TGTGCCTGGAATCCGACAGGGGCCGATCAGCCCCAGCATTTT
CAWNPTGADQPQHF
>TRBV6-5|once|TRBD1|TRBJ2-3
TGTGCCAGCAGTACACAGGGGATTAGCACAGATACGCAGTATTTT
CASSTQGISTDTQYF
>TRBV10-3|-|-|TRBJ2-1
TGTGCCATCAGTGAGTCTCGGGAAGCCTACAATGAGCAGTTCTTC
CAISESREAYNEQFF
>TRBV4-1|once|-|TRBJ1-4
TGCGCCAGCAGCCAAGGACAGACAACTAATGAAAAACTGTTTTTT
CASSQGQTTNEKLFF
>TRBV6-6|-|-|TRBJ2-7
TGTGCCAGCAGTTCATCGGGACCTACCTACGAGCAGTACTTC
CASSSSGPTYEQYF
>TRBV7-8|-|-|TRBJ1-1
TGTGCCAGCAGCTTCGTTGGCGGGGGGACCACTGAAGCTTTCTTT
CASSFVGGGTTEAFF
>TRBV9|once|TRBD2|TRBJ2-3
TGTGCCAGCAGCGTAGGGTCTAGCGGGAAGTTAGATACGCAGTATTTT
CASSVGSSGKLDTQYF
>TRBV10-3|few|TRBD1|TRBJ2-7
TGTGCCATCATGGCGACAGGGGCTTCCTACGAGCAGTACTTC
CAIMATGASYEQYF
>TRBV10-3|-|-|TRBJ2-7
TGTGCCATCAGCAGCGGGTCGGGATACGAGCAGTACTTC
CAISSGSGYEQYF
>TRBV6-1|-|-|TRBJ2-7
TGTGCCAGCTGCGCAAGCTCCTACGAGCAGTACTTC
CASCASSYEQYF
>TRBV7-2|-|-|TRBJ1-2
TGTGCCAGCAGCTTAGGGTGGGGGCTTTTCTATGGCTACACCTTC
CASSLGWGLFYGYTF
>TRBV12-5|-|-|TRBJ2-1
TGTGCCGACGCTAGTTGGGACGGATACAATGAGCAGTTCTTC
CADASWDGYNEQFF